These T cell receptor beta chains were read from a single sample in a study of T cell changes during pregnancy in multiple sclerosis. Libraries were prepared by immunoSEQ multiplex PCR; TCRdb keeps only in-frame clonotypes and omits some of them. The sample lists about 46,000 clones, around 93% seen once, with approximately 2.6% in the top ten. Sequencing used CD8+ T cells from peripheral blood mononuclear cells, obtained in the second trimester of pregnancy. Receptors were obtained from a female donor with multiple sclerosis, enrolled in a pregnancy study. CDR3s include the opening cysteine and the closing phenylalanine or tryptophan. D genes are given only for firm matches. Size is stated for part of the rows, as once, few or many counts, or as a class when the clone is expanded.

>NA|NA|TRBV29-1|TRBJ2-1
CSPRMGEYNEQFF
TGCAGCCCCCGGATGGGAGAATACAATGAGCAGTTCTTC
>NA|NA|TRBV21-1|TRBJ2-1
CASSNRDRGRVNEQFF
TGTGCCAGCAGCAATCGGGACAGGGGGCGAGTCAATGAGCAGTTCTTC
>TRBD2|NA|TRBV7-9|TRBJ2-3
CASSFEPSGGPSTDTQYF
TGTGCCAGCAGCTTCGAGCCTAGCGGGGGGCCCAGCACAGATACGCAGTATTTT
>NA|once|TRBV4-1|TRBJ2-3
CASSRDQGNTDTQYF
TGCGCCAGCAGCCGAGACCAGGGAAACACAGATACGCAGTATTTT
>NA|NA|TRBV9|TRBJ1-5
CASSVTSGQPQHF
TGTGCCAGCAGCGTGACTTCTGGCCAGCCCCAGCATTTT
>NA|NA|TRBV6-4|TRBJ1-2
CASMEVEPLDGYTF
TGTGCCAGCATGGAGGTTGAGCCCTTGGATGGCTACACCTTC
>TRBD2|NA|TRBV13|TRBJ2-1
CASSFGLAENEQFF
TGTGCCAGCAGCTTTGGACTAGCGGAGAATGAGCAGTTCTTC
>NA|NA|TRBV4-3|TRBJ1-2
CASSQGPTDPGDYGYTF
TGCGCCAGCAGCCAAGGCCCCACAGATCCCGGGGACTATGGCTACACCTTC
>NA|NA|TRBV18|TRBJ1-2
CASSPLDDGTGF
TGTGCCAGCTCACCACTAGACGACGGAACAGGGTTC
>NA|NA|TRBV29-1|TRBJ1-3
CSVEDHQDGNTIYF
TGCAGCGTTGAAGATCACCAGGATGGAAACACCATATATTTT
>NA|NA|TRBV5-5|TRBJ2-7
CASSLRQGYEQYF
TGTGCCAGCAGCTTGAGGCAGGGCTACGAGCAGTACTTC
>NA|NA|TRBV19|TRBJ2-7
CASSIDGSGYYEQYF
TGTGCCAGTAGTATAGATGGGAGCGGTTACTACGAGCAGTACTTC
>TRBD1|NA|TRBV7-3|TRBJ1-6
CASRAGDRGVSDSPLHF
TGTGCCAGCAGGGCCGGAGACAGGGGGGTATCGGATTCACCCCTCCACTTT
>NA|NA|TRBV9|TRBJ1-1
CASSPRGSTEAFF
TGTGCCAGCAGCCCCCGGGGGTCCACTGAAGCTTTCTTT
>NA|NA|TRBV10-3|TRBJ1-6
CAISESESSYNSPLHF
TGTGCCATCAGTGAGTCGGAGAGCTCCTATAATTCACCCCTCCACTTT
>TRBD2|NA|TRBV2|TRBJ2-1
CASSGIGGGDNEQFF
TGTGCCAGCAGTGGAATTGGCGGGGGTGACAATGAGCAGTTCTTC
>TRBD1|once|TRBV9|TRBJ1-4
CASSAALDRGGNEKLFF
TGTGCCAGCAGCGCGGCACTCGACAGGGGAGGTAACGAAAAACTGTTTTTT
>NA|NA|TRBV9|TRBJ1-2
CASRAAQGFYGYTF
TGTGCCAGCAGGGCCGCCCAGGGGTTCTATGGCTACACCTTC
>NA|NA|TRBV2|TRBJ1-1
CSRQQINTEAFF
TGTTCCAGGCAACAGATCAACACTGAAGCTTTCTTT
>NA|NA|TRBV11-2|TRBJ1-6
CASSPPSSPLHF
TGTGCCAGCAGCCCCCCCAGTTCACCCCTCCACTTT
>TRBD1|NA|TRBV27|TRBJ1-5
CASSPWTGGGNQPQHF
TGTGCCAGCAGTCCTTGGACAGGGGGAGGCAATCAGCCCCAGCATTTT
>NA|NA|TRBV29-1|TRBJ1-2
CSVDGGSNGYTF
TGCAGCGTTGACGGAGGGTCAAATGGCTACACCTTC
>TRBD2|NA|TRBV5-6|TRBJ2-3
CASSLAGLAAADTQYF
TGTGCCAGCAGCTTGGCCGGACTAGCGGCTGCAGATACGCAGTATTTT
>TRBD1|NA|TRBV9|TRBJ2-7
CASSVADRGLYEQYF
TGTGCCAGCAGCGTAGCTGACAGGGGGCTCTACGAGCAGTACTTC
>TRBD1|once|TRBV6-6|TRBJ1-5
CASSGTGSNQPQHF
TGTGCCAGCAGCGGGACAGGTAGCAATCAGCCCCAGCATTTT
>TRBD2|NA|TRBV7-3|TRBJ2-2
CASSFSGGGGELFF
TGTGCCAGCAGTTTCAGCGGGGGCGGCGGGGAGCTGTTTTTT
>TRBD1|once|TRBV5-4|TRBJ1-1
CASSSSGQGNTEAFF
TGTGCCAGCAGCTCCTCGGGACAGGGGAACACTGAAGCTTTCTTT
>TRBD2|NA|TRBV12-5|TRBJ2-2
CASARTSGGVVTGELFF
TGTGCTAGTGCTCGGACTAGCGGGGGGGTAGTCACCGGGGAGCTGTTTTTT
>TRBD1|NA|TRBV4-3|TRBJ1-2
CASSQVLWDSLNYGYTF
TGCGCCAGCAGCCAAGTTTTGTGGGACAGCCTTAACTATGGCTACACCTTC
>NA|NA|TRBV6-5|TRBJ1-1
CASSFQTKYTEAFF
TGTGCCAGCAGTTTTCAGACAAAGTACACTGAAGCTTTCTTT
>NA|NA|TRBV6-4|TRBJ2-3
CASSARPGSPDTQYF
TGTGCCAGCAGTGCCCGTCCGGGGTCCCCAGATACGCAGTATTTT
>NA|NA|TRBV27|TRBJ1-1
CASSLSPSGVGVNTEAFF
TGTGCCAGCAGTTTATCCCCCTCGGGGGTCGGGGTGAACACTGAAGCTTTCTTT
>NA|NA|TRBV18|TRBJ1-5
CASSRDRVRDVDQPQHF
TGTGCCAGCTCACGAGATCGGGTCCGGGATGTGGATCAGCCCCAGCATTTT
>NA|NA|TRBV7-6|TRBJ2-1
CASSGGIRRIDEQFF
TGTGCCAGCAGCGGGGGGATCAGAAGGATAGATGAGCAGTTCTTC
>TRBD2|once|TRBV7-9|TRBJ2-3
CASSPTSAASTDTQYF
TGTGCCAGCAGCCCCACTAGCGCGGCTAGCACAGATACGCAGTATTTT
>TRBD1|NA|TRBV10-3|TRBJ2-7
CAISNRGGQGSYEQYF
TGTGCCATCAGTAATCGTGGGGGACAGGGCTCCTACGAGCAGTACTTC
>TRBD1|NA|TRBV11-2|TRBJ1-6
CASRDPGQPYNSPLHF
TGTGCCAGCAGAGACCCGGGACAGCCGTATAATTCACCCCTCCACTTT
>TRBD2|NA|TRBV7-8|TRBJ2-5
CASSYQREVQYF
TGTGCCAGCAGCTACCAGCGGGAGGTCCAGTACTTC
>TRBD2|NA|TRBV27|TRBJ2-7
CASSEDGGAPFREQYF
TGTGCCAGCAGTGAGGACGGGGGGGCCCCCTTTCGGGAGCAGTACTTC
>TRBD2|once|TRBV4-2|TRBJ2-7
CASSQAGGSSYEQYF
TGTGCCAGCAGCCAAGCGGGGGGGAGTTCCTACGAGCAGTACTTC
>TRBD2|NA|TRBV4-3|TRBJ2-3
CASSQEETSAEFTDTQYF
TGCGCCAGCAGCCAAGAAGAGACTAGCGCGGAATTCACAGATACGCAGTATTTT
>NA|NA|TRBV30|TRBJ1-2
CAWSVPIHQGHFFTYTF
TGTGCCTGGAGTGTCCCTATCCACCAGGGACATTTTTTTACCTACACCTTC
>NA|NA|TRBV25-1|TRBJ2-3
CASSESRQAVGTDTQYF
TGTGCCAGCAGTGAATCTCGACAGGCGGTAGGCACAGATACGCAGTATTTT
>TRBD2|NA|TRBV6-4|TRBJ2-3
CASSETSGGTDTQYF
TGTGCCAGCAGTGAGACTAGCGGGGGAACGGATACGCAGTATTTT
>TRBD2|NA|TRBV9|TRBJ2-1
CASSVGSGGGGQFF
TGTGCCAGCAGCGTAGGTAGCGGGGGGGGAGGGCAGTTCTTC
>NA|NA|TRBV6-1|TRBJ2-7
CASSEGRTYEQYF
TGTGCCAGCAGTGAAGGGAGGACCTACGAGCAGTACTTC
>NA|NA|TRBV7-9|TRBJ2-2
CASSLVQANTGELFF
TGTGCCAGCAGCTTAGTCCAGGCGAACACCGGGGAGCTGTTTTTT
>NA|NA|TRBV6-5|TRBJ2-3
CASRQTRGFTDTQYF
TGTGCCAGCAGACAGACTAGGGGTTTCACAGATACGCAGTATTTT
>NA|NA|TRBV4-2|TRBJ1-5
CASSQGRRQPQHF
TGTGCCAGCAGCCAAGGGAGAAGGCAGCCCCAGCATTTT
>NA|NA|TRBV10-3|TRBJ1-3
CAIKLFGGAEGNTIYF
TGTGCCATCAAGCTCTTTGGGGGCGCGGAAGGAAACACCATATATTTT
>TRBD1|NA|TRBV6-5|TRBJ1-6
CASSPGQEGSPLHF
TGTGCCAGCAGTCCGGGACAGGAGGGATCACCCCTCCACTTT
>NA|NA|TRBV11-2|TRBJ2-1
CASSLTTGLSYNEQFF
TGTGCCAGCAGCTTAACCACAGGGTTGTCCTACAATGAGCAGTTCTTC